This TCR beta chain was sequenced for a study of blood T cell repertoires in COVID-19. Study overall: The origin of the acute and convalescent COVID-19 samples was the United States, Italy and Spain. PBMCs, B-cell-depleted T cells, or T cells provided the cDNA or gDNA that made up the material.

Germline V gene data show CDR1 as LNHDA and CDR2 as SQIVND (reference sequence). Trimming removed 5 bases at V and 3 bases at J, with 17 bases between. CDR3 length equals 15 residues. Authors' data handling: Amplification from reference gene primers served as the basis for estimated nucleated cell counts. Libraries were prepared by immunoSEQ multiplex PCR; TCRdb keeps only in-frame clonotypes and omits some of them. V, J and clone size were drawn from that table, and D and trimming were deduced from the DNA. The table shows 65,000 to 80,000 clones, with roughly 87% occurring only once. The receptor's source is a man aged 50 to 60 with acute or convalescent COVID-19. The chain employs TRBV19 and TRBJ2-7; a possible D gene is TRBD1 (6 bases). Material for sequencing was peripheral blood. The CDR3 sequence: CASSLRDRSFYEQYF. CDR3 nucleotide sequence: TGTGCCAGTAGTCTCCGAGACAGGTCATTCTACGAGCAGTACTTC. The whole variable domain, filled in from reference TRBV19 and TRBJ2-7, reads DGGITQSPKYLFRKEGQNVTLSCEQNLNHDAMYWYRQDPGQGLRLIYYSQIVNDFQKGDIAEGYSVSREKKESFPLTVTSAQKNPTAFYLCASSLRDRSFYEQYFGPGTRLTVT.